Presented here are 3 T cell receptor beta chains from one specimen sequenced in a study of blood T cell repertoires in COVID-19. Libraries were prepared by immunoSEQ multiplex PCR; TCRdb keeps only in-frame clonotypes and omits some of them. The sample yields roughly 100,000 clones, about 87% seen once. Source material: peripheral blood. The source is a human donor with COVID-19, enrolled during active disease. The donor label of this sample is uncertain.

This clone was detected only a few times. J is TRBJ2-7 and V is TRBV7-9; TRBD1 aligns across 8 bases. V dropped 4 bases and J dropped 1; count of bases not matched to a gene: 3. The CDR3 is 14 amino acids. Germline CDR1 SEHNR, CDR2 FQNEAQ (reference sequence). Here the CDR3 DNA reads TGTGCCAGCAGCTCCAGGGGGCTTTCCTACGAGCAGTACTTC. Translation: CASSSRGLSYEQYF.

The DNA of the CDR3 is TGTGCCAGCAGCCAAGATGCCCCGACAGGGAACTATGGCTACACCTTC. Translating it yields CASSQDAPTGNYGYTF. V is TRBV3-1 (or the pseudogene TRBV3-2) and J is TRBJ1-2, with TRBD1 matching 7 bases. The V segment lost 0 bases and the J segment 2 bases; nucleotides outside the gene matches: 6. The germline CDR1 and CDR2 sequences are LGHDT and YNNKEL (reference sequence). CDR3 size: 16 residues.

This chain connects TRBV5-1 to TRBJ2-7; maybe TRBD1 (5 bases). CDR1 is SGHRS and CDR2 is YFSETQ in the germline V gene. The CDR3 extends over 14 amino acids. Trimming left V 1 base short and J 0 bases short, with 8 bases between. The CDR3 is CASSLRQSSYEQYF. CDR3 in DNA: TGCGCCAGCAGCTTGAGACAGAGCTCCTACGAGCAGTACTTC.